The present T cell receptor (beta chain) was sequenced within a study of blood T cell repertoires in COVID-19. The CDR3 extends over 15 amino acids. The germline V and J ends were trimmed by 8 bases and 0 bases, with 16 bases remaining between them. In germline, CDR1 is MNHEY, CDR2 SMNVEV (reference sequence). This table comes from immunoSEQ multiplex PCR, and its TCRdb copy is limited to in-frame clones, with some not included. The data show roughly 100,000 clones, around nine tenths seen once. The source material was peripheral blood. This clonotype originated in a human donor in a cohort sampled during active COVID-19. The chain joins TRBV27 to TRBJ1-1; possibly TRBD1 for D (6 bases). The chain's CDR3 is CASFDRGGMNTEAFF. CDR3 coding DNA: TGTGCCAGCTTCGATCGCGGGGGCATGAACACTGAAGCTTTCTTT.